The present T cell receptor beta chain was sequenced within a study of blood T cell repertoires in COVID-19. From germline, CDR1 is MDHEN and CDR2 SYDVKM. The V gene end was trimmed by 2 bases and the J gene end by 5 bases; junction bases not matched to a gene: 6. This CDR3 spans 15 amino acids. Generated by immunoSEQ multiplex PCR, the TCRdb table keeps only in-frame clones and is missing some. The repertoire holds roughly 43,000 clones, with 80% to 90% as singletons. Sequenced: peripheral blood. The V gene is TRBV28, the J gene TRBJ1-5; 7 bases are a match to TRBD1. This receptor was identified in a human donor in a cohort sampled during active COVID-19. The donor label of this sample is uncertain. CDR3 sequence reads: CASSLTTGAHQPQHF. In DNA, the CDR3 is TGTGCCAGCAGTTTAACCACAGGGGCCCATCAGCCCCAGCATTTT.